This TCR beta chain was captured in a study of T cells after yellow fever vaccination. General study findings and limits: In post-booster samples, most primary-vaccination clones reappeared (around 95% CD4, roughly 89% CD8). A weaker but faster secondary response was observed, peaking on day 5 versus 15.

This CDR3 is 12 amino acids long. Germline CDR1 reads SEHNR; CDR2 reads FQNEAQ (reference sequence). V lost 1 base, J lost 4 bases, and 4 bases lay in between. This clonotype was counted at least ten times. What it binds is unknown. One entry per CDR3 protein results from TCRdb running MiXCR on the 5' RACE reads. The data contain under 200,000 distinct CDR3 sequences, approximately 6.8% of them singletons. The source material was CD4+ T cells sorted from PBMCs, sampled about 5 days after the first yellow fever vaccination. The chain employs TRBV7-9 and TRBJ1-2; D is undetermined. The clonotype comes from a young man who received the YFV17D yellow fever vaccine. The CDR3 reads CASSLDRYGYTF. The DNA of the CDR3 is TGTGCCAGCAGCTTAGATCGCTATGGCTACACCTTC.